This T cell receptor (beta chain) was recovered during a study of T cell responses to AZD1222 COVID-19 vaccine. Study details: Doses given second, at about 4 or about 12 weeks, were pooled.

Some clones are missing from TCRdb's copy, which holds only in-frame ones; the method was immunoSEQ multiplex PCR. Of some 130,000 clones listed, roughly 93% are singletons. The CDR3 has 14 amino acids. Germline values: CDR1 SGHDT, CDR2 YYEEEE. The V and J ends lost 4 bases and 10 bases, in that order; junction bases with no gene match: 8. The source material was peripheral blood, sampled on day 0 of AZD1222 vaccination. This receptor was identified in an adult in good health. The rearrangement joins TRBV5-6 to TRBJ1-6, with 7 positions matching TRBD1. The CDR3 sequence: CASSGTGVGSPLHF. The CDR3, as DNA: TGTGCCAGCAGCGGAACAGGGGTAGGCTCACCCCTCCACTTT.